The 26 T cell receptor beta chains reported below all come from one sample, sequenced in a study of blood T cells in healthy people across ages. Next came a second PCR, run for 7 to 11 cycles, which used a sample-barcoded 5' primer along with a J-beta primer mix. MiXCR, run by TCRdb on the 5' RACE reads, gives a single entry per CDR3 protein. The table lists approximately 820,000 distinct CDR3 sequences, under 45% of them singletons. Sequenced input: blood. These TCRs come from a man in his sixties in good health.

The chain joins TRBV27 to TRBJ2-3; D unclear. The CDR3 runs to 15 residues. Trimming took off 7 bases at V and 2 bases at J, with 16 bases between the two ends. Germline CDR1 is MNHEY and CDR2 is SMNVEV (reference sequence). CDR3 bases: TGTGCCAGCACCCCCATGGGCACAGACACAGATACGCAGTATTTT. Its translation is CASTPMGTDTDTQYF.

The chain couples TRBV5-6 to TRBJ1-2, with D possibly TRBD1 on 6 matching bases. V was clipped by 3 bases and J by 3 bases, with 18 bases between them. CDR3 length equals 16 residues. CDR1 and CDR2 from the germline V gene are SGHDT and YYEEEE. Written as DNA, the CDR3 is TGTGCCAGCAGCTCCTGGACAGCCGGCCCACACTATGGCTACACCTTC. Translating gives CASSSWTAGPHYGYTF.

V gene TRBV29-1 combines with J gene TRBJ1-1, with unresolved D. CDR1 and CDR2 (germline): SQVTM, ANQGSEA. V dropped 4 bases and J dropped 0 bases, with 9 bases sitting between them. There are 13 residues in the CDR3. DNA for the CDR3: TGCAGCGTTGTGGTCGGCATGAACACTGAAGCTTTCTTT. Protein: CSVVVGMNTEAFF.

This clonotype was counted many times. This chain links TRBV24-1 with TRBJ2-7; D unresolved. The CDR3 covers 13 residues. Germline V lookup: CDR1 KGHDR, CDR2 SFDVKD. V gave up 6 bases and J gave up 7 bases, with 15 bases separating them. The CDR3 sequence is CATSPGPLGEQYF. The DNA of the CDR3 is TGTGCCACCAGTCCTGGACCCTTGGGAGAGCAGTACTTC.

The V gene is TRBV29-1, the J gene TRBJ1-1; 8 bases fit TRBD1. This CDR3 comprises 17 residues. The J segment lost 0 bases and the V segment lost 6 bases, leaving 15 bases of the junction unmatched. Germline assignment: CDR1 SQVTM and CDR2 ANQGSEA. CDR3 nucleotides: TGCAGCGTCGACCCGGGACAGGCATTCCCCATGAACACTGAAGCTTTCTTT. Its protein is CSVDPGQAFPMNTEAFF.

The V call is TRBV2, the J call TRBJ2-3; a weak D match, TRBD2 (7 bases). The CDR3 loop spans 17 amino acids. CDR1 SNHLY and CDR2 FYNNEI come from the germline V gene. V was clipped by 5 bases and J by 9 bases, with 27 bases between them. The chain's CDR3 is CASSWKGGGGTLQTQYF. The CDR3, as DNA: TGTGCCAGCAGTTGGAAAGGGGGGGGCGGAACTCTACAGACGCAGTATTTT.

This clonotype was seen ten or more times. The rearrangement links TRBV4-3 to TRBJ2-6; D remains unclear. This CDR3 region has 15 residues. Germline assignment: CDR1 LGHNA and CDR2 YSLEER. V lost 1 base and J 0 bases, leaving 4 bases between the germline ends. CDR3 in DNA: TGCGCCAGCAGCCAAGGAACCTCTGGGGCCAACGTCCTGACTTTC. This gives the protein CASSQGTSGANVLTF.

In its sample, this clonotype was seen many times. An end of the junction differs from the germline gene, which may be a read error. V and J are TRBV3-1 and TRBJ1-1; possible D gene TRBD1, 5 bases. The V gene's germline CDR1 is LGHDT and CDR2 YNNKEL (reference sequence). The CDR3 sequence is 13 residues long. CDR3 sequence reads: CASSQGQNTEAFF. CDR3 nucleotides: TGCGCCAGCAGCCAAGGACAGAACACTGAAGCTTTCTTT.

This clonotype occurred many times. The chain recombines TRBV20-1 with TRBJ2-5; tentative D call: TRBD2 (5 bases). Trimming left V 6 bases short and J 7 bases short, with 18 bases between. CDR1 and CDR2 from the germline V gene are DFQATT and SNEGSKA (reference sequence). The CDR3 totals 13 residues. This chain's CDR3 is CSALIGPEGTQYF. The CDR3 DNA sequence: TGCAGTGCGCTCATAGGGCCTGAGGGGACCCAGTACTTC.

Worth noting for this clonotype: A much more abundant neighbour one base away suggests this may be a read error. The V gene is TRBV10-3, the J gene TRBJ2-5; TRBD1 matches at 7 bases. The end of the DNA fits TRBJ2-7 better, so the J call may be wrong. The CDR3 length is 15 residues. In germline, CDR1 is ENHRY, CDR2 SYGVKD. The chain's CDR3 is CTISESGQGVGEQYF. The CDR3 DNA is TGTACCATCAGTGAGTCCGGGCAGGGGGTCGGCGAGCAGTACTTC.

The CDR3 coding sequence is TGCAGTGCTAGCCTTACAGGTGGGGATCCATATGGCTACACCTTC. Translating it yields CSASLTGGDPYGYTF. The V and J genes are TRBV20-1 and TRBJ1-2; D is perhaps TRBD1 (5 bases). The CDR3 is 15 amino acids. Germline V gene sequence: CDR1 DFQATT, CDR2 SNEGSKA (reference sequence). With 3 bases removed from V and 5 bases from J, the gap between germline ends came to 19 bases.

This clonotype was recorded once. Since a much larger clone is just one base distant, this may be a read error. The chain couples TRBV6-1 to TRBJ1-6; 10 bases match TRBD1. CDR1 and CDR2 (germline): MNHNS, SASEGT. This CDR3 is built from 15 residues. Trimming cost V 8 bases and J 8 bases; bases outside gene matches: 9. CDR3 DNA sequence: TGTGCCAGCGGGGGGACAGGGGTTAGTGATTCACCCCTCCACTTT. As protein: CASGGTGVSDSPLHF.

This rearrangement joins TRBV2 to TRBJ1-2; D is unclear. Germline V gives CDR1 SNHLY, CDR2 FYNNEI. The CDR3 is made up of 13 amino acids. Deletions cut 1 base from V and 1 base from J, with 4 bases between. CDR3 nucleotides: TGTGCCAGCAGTGAAGACATTAACTATGGCTACACCTTC. This gives the protein CASSEDINYGYTF.

This sequence joins TRBV4-2 and TRBJ2-7; TRBD2 agrees at 8 bases. The CDR3 extends over 17 amino acids. With V trimmed by 3 bases and J by 4 bases, 14 bases remained unmatched. The V gene's germline CDR1 is LGHNA and CDR2 YNFKEQ. The CDR3 region is CASSQGGLLAESYEQYF. The CDR3 region has the DNA TGTGCCAGCAGCCAGGGAGGTCTACTAGCGGAGTCGTACGAGCAGTACTTC.

In this sample, this clonotype turned up a few times. The J gene is TRBJ2-5, the V gene TRBV9; TRBD2 is a possible D gene (6 bases). V dropped 3 bases and J dropped 5 bases, with 17 bases sitting between them. Germline V gene sequence: CDR1 SGDLS, CDR2 YYNGEE. The length of the CDR3 is 15 residues. The CDR3: CASSDQTGDGETQYF. The CDR3 DNA reads as TGTGCCAGCAGCGACCAGACGGGGGATGGTGAGACCCAGTACTTC.

The rearrangement uses TRBV7-2 and TRBJ2-4, with 10 bases identical to TRBD1. The CDR3 has 18 amino acids. CDR1 is SGHTA and CDR2 is FQGNSA in the germline V gene. V trimming: 0 bases; J trimming: 6 bases; junction bases outside the gene matches: 11. The CDR3 nucleotides are TGTGCCAGCAGCTTAGCTTTCGGAGCTGGGACAGGGGTAAACATTCAGTACTTC. Amino acid sequence: CASSLAFGAGTGVNIQYF.

The chain recombines TRBV20-1 with TRBJ2-7, with D possibly being TRBD1 or TRBD2 (5 bases each). Germline values: CDR1 DFQATT, CDR2 SNEGSKA (reference sequence). The CDR3 is 13 amino acids. V lost 3 bases and J 1 base, leaving 10 bases between the germline ends. Here the CDR3 reads CSASGDGSYEQYF. In DNA form, the CDR3 reads TGCAGTGCTAGCGGGGACGGATCCTACGAGCAGTACTTC.

This clonotype has a handful of counts. The chain has TRBV7-2 and TRBJ2-5; TRBD1 is a possible D gene (6 bases). With 5 bases removed from V and 0 bases from J, the gap between germline ends came to 16 bases. Per the germline V gene, CDR1 is SGHTA and CDR2 is FQGNSA. There are 16 residues in the CDR3. The CDR3 here is CASSPWTGTYQETQYF. The CDR3 bases are TGTGCCAGCAGCCCTTGGACGGGGACATACCAAGAGACCCAGTACTTC.

This sequence joins TRBV5-6 and TRBJ1-6, with D perhaps matching TRBD1 (5 bases). CDR1 SGHDT and CDR2 YYEEEE come from the germline V gene. This CDR3 spans 14 amino acids. V lost 5 bases to trimming and J lost 8 bases, with 14 bases between them. The CDR3 nucleotides read TGTGCCAGCAGACCCGGGGGTTTGCATTCACCCCTCCACTTT. Translating it yields CASRPGGLHSPLHF.

This clonotype was seen a few times. The rearrangement uses TRBV14 and TRBJ2-5; 11 bases line up with TRBD1. Per the germline V gene, CDR1 is SGHDN and CDR2 is FVKESK. V shed 3 bases and J 4 bases; nucleotides not matched to a gene: 7. The CDR3 has 16 amino acids. The CDR3 loop reads CASSQFGQGARETQYF. The CDR3 DNA reads TGTGCCAGCAGCCAGTTCGGACAGGGGGCGCGAGAGACCCAGTACTTC.

This clonotype appeared once. V usage is TRBV6-2 or TRBV6-3 and J usage is TRBJ2-7; 10 nucleotides align to TRBD1. The CDR3 spans 14 residues. CDR1 MNHEY and CDR2 SVGEGT come from the germline V gene. V dropped 8 bases and J dropped 5; count of bases not matched to a gene: 9. The CDR3, as DNA: TGTGCCAGCTGCAGCGGACAGGGGGAGAACGAGCAGTACTTC. Translation gives CASCSGQGENEQYF.

This clonotype was seen once. The CDR3 DNA reads TGCGCCAGCAGCTTGGACGGAAGGGAGAATGAGCAGTTCTTC. This codes for CASSLDGRENEQFF. The chain has TRBV5-1 and TRBJ2-7; D possibly corresponds to TRBD2 (5 bases). The last part of the DNA fits TRBJ2-1 better; the J call may be wrong. Per germline, CDR1 SGHRS and CDR2 YFSETQ. This CDR3 spans 14 amino acids.

J is TRBJ2-3 and V is TRBV21-1; TRBD2 was called by the table and not checked on the DNA. TRBV21-1 is a recognized pseudogene. The CDR3 covers 17 residues. CDR3 sequence reads: CAGSRLKRGPSADTQYF. As DNA, the CDR3 is TGTGCCGGCAGCAGACTAAAAAGAGGACCTTCGGCGGATACGCAGTATTTT.

The CDR3 loop is CASSLVHGRDTQYF. The CDR3 nucleotides read TGTGCCAGCAGCTTAGTCCACGGTCGGGATACGCAGTATTTT. This sequence joins TRBV7-2 and TRBJ2-3; D unresolved. This CDR3 contains 14 residues. V lost 1 base to trimming and J lost 6 bases, with 11 bases between them. The germline gives CDR1 SGHTA, CDR2 FQGNSA.

This chain connects TRBV28 to TRBJ2-1; a possible D gene is TRBD2 (5 bases). CDR1 MDHEN and CDR2 SYDVKM come from the germline V gene. CDR3 length equals 12 residues. The V gene lost 6 bases and the J gene lost 8 bases, with 11 bases spanning the gap. As DNA, the CDR3 is TGTGCCAGCAGCACCTCCGGGGATGAGCAGTTCTTC. Its translation: CASSTSGDEQFF. The full variable domain, completed using reference TRBV28 and TRBJ2-1, is DVKVTQSSRYLVKRTGEKVFLECVQDMDHENMFWYRQDPGLGLRLIYFSYDVKMKEKGDIPEGYSVSREKKERFSLILESASTNQTSMYLCASSTSGDEQFFGPGTRLTVL.

The gene calls are TRBV6-5 and TRBJ2-2; D not resolved. Germline assignment: CDR1 MNHEY and CDR2 SVGAGI. With 8 bases removed from V and 1 base from J, the gap between germline ends came to 8 bases. The CDR3 is made up of 13 amino acids. The CDR3 sequence: CASADQNTGELFF. The DNA of the CDR3 is TGTGCCAGCGCCGACCAGAACACCGGGGAGCTGTTTTTT.